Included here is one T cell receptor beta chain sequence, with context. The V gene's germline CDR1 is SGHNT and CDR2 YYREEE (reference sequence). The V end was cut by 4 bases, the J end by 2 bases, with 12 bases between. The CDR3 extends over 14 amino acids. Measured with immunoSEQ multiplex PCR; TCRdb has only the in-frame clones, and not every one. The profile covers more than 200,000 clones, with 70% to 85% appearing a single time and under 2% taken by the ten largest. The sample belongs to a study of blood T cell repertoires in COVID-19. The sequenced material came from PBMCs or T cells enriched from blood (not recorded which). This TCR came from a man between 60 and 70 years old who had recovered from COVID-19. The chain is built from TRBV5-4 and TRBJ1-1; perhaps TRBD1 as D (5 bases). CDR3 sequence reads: CASSPGVLNTEAFF. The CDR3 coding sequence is TGTGCCAGCAGCCCGGGGGTACTCAACACTGAAGCTTTCTTT.